This T cell receptor (beta chain) was sequenced in a study of T cell responses to AZD1222 COVID-19 vaccine. Study-level results: The reported proportion of spike-specific TCRs targeting unmutated variant regions was nearly half. Mapped onto spike, vaccine-associated CD4 TCRs spanned it and were dominant at 160-218 and 743-854. An increase in Spike-specific TCR breadth and depth was observed after two AZD1222 doses. It should be noted that donors were predominantly white British and more often female, and clonal diversity was possibly underestimated.

Data came from immunoSEQ multiplex PCR; TCRdb stores just in-frame clones and leaves some out. The sample has 110,000 to 150,000 clones; about 91% are singletons. Concerning this clone itself: Its matching antigen is unknown.

The sequencing used peripheral blood, collected on day 0 of AZD1222 vaccination. The sequence came from an adult in good health.

DNA of the CDR3: TGTGCCAGCAGTTTTGAGGGGATGAGGAACACCTTC. Translation gives CASSFEGMRNTF. This chain links TRBV28 with TRBJ1-2, with D tentatively TRBD1 (5 bases). The CDR3 consists of 12 residues. Germline lookup yields CDR1 MDHEN and CDR2 SYDVKM. V was trimmed by 3 bases and J by 12 bases, leaving 14 bases between them.